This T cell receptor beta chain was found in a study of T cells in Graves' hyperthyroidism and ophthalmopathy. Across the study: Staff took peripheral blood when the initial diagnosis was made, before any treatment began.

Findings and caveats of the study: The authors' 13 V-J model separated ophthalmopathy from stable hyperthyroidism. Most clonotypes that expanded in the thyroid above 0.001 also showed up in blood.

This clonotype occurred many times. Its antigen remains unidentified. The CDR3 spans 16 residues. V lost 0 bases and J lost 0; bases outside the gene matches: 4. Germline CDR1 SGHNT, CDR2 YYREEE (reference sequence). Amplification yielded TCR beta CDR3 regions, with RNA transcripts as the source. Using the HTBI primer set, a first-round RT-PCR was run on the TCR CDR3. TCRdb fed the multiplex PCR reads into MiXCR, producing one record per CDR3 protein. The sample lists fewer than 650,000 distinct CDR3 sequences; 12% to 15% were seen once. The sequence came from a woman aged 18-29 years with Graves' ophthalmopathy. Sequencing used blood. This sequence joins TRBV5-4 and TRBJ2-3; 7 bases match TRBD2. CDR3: CASSLEAGVSTDTQYF. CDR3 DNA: TGTGCCAGCAGCTTGGAGGCGGGAGTGAGCACAGATACGCAGTATTTT.